This entry concerns a single TCR beta chain. The data stem from a study of blood T cell repertoires in COVID-19. Under the authors' procedure: The assay estimated nucleated cells by amplifying reference gene primers. Libraries were prepared by immunoSEQ multiplex PCR; TCRdb keeps only in-frame clonotypes and omits some of them. V and J calls and clone size come straight from that table; D and trimming were deduced from the DNA. The profile shows about 74,000 clones, almost 85% of them singletons. V shed 8 bases, J shed 4 bases, and the junction held 6 bases outside the gene matches. The CDR3 consists of 13 residues. Germline V gene lookup returns CDR1 ENHRY and CDR2 SYGVKD.

The sequence derives from a man between 50 and 59 years old with active COVID-19. Sequenced input: peripheral blood. The V call is TRBV10-3, the J call TRBJ1-2; 8 bases align to TRBD1. This CDR3 reads CAIEAGQGYGYTF. CDR3 in DNA: TGTGCCATCGAAGCCGGACAGGGCTATGGCTACACCTTC.